This T cell receptor (beta chain) was identified during a study of T cell responses to AZD1222 COVID-19 vaccine. This clone has a single count. Germline assignment: CDR1 LGHNA and CDR2 YSLEER. Between the trimmed V and J ends, which lost 1 base and 4 bases, there was a span of 13 bases. The CDR3 is made up of 15 amino acids. TCRdb's copy holds only in-frame clones and misses some; the assay was immunoSEQ multiplex PCR. The table includes about 160,000 clones, 90% to 95% detected once. This sequence was found in an adult who received the AZD1222 COVID-19 vaccine. V is TRBV4-3 and J is TRBJ2-5, with TRBD1 as a possible D gene (5 bases). Sequences were derived from peripheral blood, sampled 28 days after the second AZD1222 dose. The CDR3 loop is CASSQVIDRSETQYF. The CDR3 DNA sequence: TGCGCCAGCAGCCAAGTCATCGACAGATCAGAGACCCAGTACTTC.